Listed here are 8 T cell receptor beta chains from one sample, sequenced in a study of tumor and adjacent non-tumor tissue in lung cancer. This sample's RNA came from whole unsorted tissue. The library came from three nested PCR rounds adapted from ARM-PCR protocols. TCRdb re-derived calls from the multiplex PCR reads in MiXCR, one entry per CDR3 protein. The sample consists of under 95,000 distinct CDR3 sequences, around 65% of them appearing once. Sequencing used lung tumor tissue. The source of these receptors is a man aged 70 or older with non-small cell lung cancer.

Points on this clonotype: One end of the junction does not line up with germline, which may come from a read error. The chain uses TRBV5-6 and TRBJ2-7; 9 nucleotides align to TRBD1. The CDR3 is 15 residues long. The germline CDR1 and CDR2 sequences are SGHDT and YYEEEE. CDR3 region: CVSSLGRDRAYEQYF. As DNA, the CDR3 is TGTGTCAGCAGTTTGGGTCGGGACAGGGCCTACGAGCAATACTTC.

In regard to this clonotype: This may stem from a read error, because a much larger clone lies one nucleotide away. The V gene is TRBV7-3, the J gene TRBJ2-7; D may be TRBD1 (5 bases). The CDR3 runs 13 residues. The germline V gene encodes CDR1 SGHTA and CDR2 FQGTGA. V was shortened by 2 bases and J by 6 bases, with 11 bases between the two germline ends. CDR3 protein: CASSLYRNIEQYF. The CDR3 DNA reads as TGTGCCAGCAGCTTATACAGGAATATCGAGCAGTACTTC. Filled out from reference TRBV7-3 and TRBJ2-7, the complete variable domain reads GAGVSQTPSNKVTEKGKYVELRCDPISGHTALYWYRQSLGQGPEFLIYFQGTGAADDSGLPNDRFFAVRPEGSVSTLKIQRTERGDSAVYLCASSLYRNIEQYFGPGTRLTVT.

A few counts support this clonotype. This CDR3 is CSIRTGNRLAYEQYF. The CDR3 DNA reads TGCAGCATCCGAACGGGGAACAGACTCGCTTACGAGCAGTACTTC. The rearrangement uses TRBV29-1 and TRBJ2-7, with TRBD2 as a possible D gene (5 bases). Germline lookup yields CDR1 SQVTM and CDR2 ANQGSEA. Trimming cost V 8 bases and J 4 bases, with 24 bases left between them. This CDR3 spans 15 amino acids.

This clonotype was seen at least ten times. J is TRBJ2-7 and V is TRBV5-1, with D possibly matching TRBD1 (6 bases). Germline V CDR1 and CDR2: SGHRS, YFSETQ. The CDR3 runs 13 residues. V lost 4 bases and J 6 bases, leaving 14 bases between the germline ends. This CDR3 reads CASSLDSVGEQYF. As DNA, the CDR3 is TGCGCCAGCAGCCTGGACAGCGTTGGCGAGCAGTACTTC.

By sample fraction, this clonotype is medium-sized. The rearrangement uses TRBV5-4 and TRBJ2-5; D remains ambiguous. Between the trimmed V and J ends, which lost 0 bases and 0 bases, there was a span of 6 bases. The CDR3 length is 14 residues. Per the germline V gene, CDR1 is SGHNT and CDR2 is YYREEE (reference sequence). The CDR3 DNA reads TGTGCCAGCAGCTTGGAGGCGTACCAAGAGACCCAGTACTTC. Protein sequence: CASSLEAYQETQYF.

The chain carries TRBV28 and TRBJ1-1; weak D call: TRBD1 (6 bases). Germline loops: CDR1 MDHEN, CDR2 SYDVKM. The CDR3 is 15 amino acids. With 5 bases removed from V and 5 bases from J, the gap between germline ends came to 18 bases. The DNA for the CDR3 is TGTGCCAGCAGTCCCCGGGACACGGGGAAAACTGAAGCTTTCTTT. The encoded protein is CASSPRDTGKTEAFF.

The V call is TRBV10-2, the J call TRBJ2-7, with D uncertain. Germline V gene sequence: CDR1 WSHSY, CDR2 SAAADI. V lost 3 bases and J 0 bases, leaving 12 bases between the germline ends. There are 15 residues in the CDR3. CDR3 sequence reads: CASSDWIAYSYEQYF. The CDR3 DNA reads TGCGCCAGCAGTGACTGGATAGCCTACTCCTACGAGCAGTACTTC.

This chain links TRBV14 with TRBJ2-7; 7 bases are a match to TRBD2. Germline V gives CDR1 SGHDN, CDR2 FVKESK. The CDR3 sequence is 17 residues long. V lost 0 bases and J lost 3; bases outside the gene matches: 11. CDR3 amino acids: CASSQDSRTGGGYEQYF. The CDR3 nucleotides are TGTGCCAGCAGCCAAGATTCCCGGACTGGCGGGGGCTACGAGCAGTACTTC.